Detailed here is one T cell receptor beta chain. The record originates from a study of CD8 T cells in Susac syndrome. There are 12 residues in the CDR3. Per germline, CDR1 DFQATT and CDR2 SNEGSKA (reference sequence). The V segment lost 6 bases and the J segment 5 bases; nucleotides outside the gene matches: 4. Random hexamers primed reverse transcription of roughly 0.45 to 1 ug RNA. One entry per CDR3 protein results from TCRdb running MiXCR on the immunoSEQ multiplex PCR reads. The table includes about 210,000 distinct CDR3 sequences, about 94% detected once. The receptor comes from a human donor with Susac syndrome. The chain is built from TRBV20-1 and TRBJ1-5; TRBD1 matches at 7 bases. Sequences were obtained from CD4+ T cells from PBMCs. The CDR3 region has the DNA TGCAGTGCCGACAGGGATGATCAGCCCCAGCATTTT. Amino acid sequence: CSADRDDQPQHF.